A single sample gave rise to the 32 T cell receptor beta chains below, sequenced in a study of T cells after yellow fever vaccination. Each CDR3 protein gets one entry after TCRdb re-called the 5' RACE reads with MiXCR. The sample consists of around 600,000 distinct CDR3 sequences, 12% of them appearing once. The sample consisted of PBMCs, taken on the day of the yellow fever booster vaccination. The receptors were sampled from a man aged 25-45 years who received the YFV17D yellow fever vaccine.

This sequence joins TRBV19 and TRBJ2-7; D perhaps matches TRBD1 (6 bases). This CDR3 spans 15 amino acids. Germline values: CDR1 LNHDA, CDR2 SQIVND (reference sequence). The V and J ends lost 3 bases and 6 bases respectively, with 18 bases between them. The DNA of the CDR3 is TGTGCCAGTAGTATTTGGGCTACCACAGGGTCCGAGCAGTACTTC. Encoded protein: CASSIWATTGSEQYF.

This chain links TRBV20-1 with TRBJ2-3; 7 positions match TRBD1. The germline V gene has CDR1 DFQATT and CDR2 SNEGSKA (reference sequence). V shed 4 bases, J shed 0 bases, and the junction held 7 bases outside the gene matches. This CDR3 has 15 residues. The CDR3, as DNA: TGCAGTGCTACTGACAGGGAGCGAAGCACAGATACGCAGTATTTT. Translation: CSATDRERSTDTQYF.

This clonotype appeared a few times. This chain uses TRBV7-2 with TRBJ2-5; TRBD2 might be the D (6 bases). The V gene's germline CDR1 is SGHTA and CDR2 FQGNSA. The V and J ends lost 5 bases and 5 bases respectively, with 18 bases between them. The CDR3 has 15 amino acids. CDR3 in amino acids: CASSPGTFGGETQYF. The CDR3 nucleotides are TGTGCCAGCAGCCCAGGGACTTTTGGTGGGGAGACCCAGTACTTC.

V gene TRBV27 combines with J gene TRBJ1-1, with 7 bases fitting TRBD1. Germline loops: CDR1 MNHEY, CDR2 SMNVEV (reference sequence). With V trimmed by 7 bases and J by 8 bases, 13 bases remained unmatched. The CDR3 has 14 residues. CDR3 coding DNA: TGTGCCAGCAACCCCCAGGGGGGGACGGAAGAAGCTTTCTTT. Translated, it gives CASNPQGGTEEAFF.

This chain links TRBV20-1 with TRBJ2-3, with a weak D call TRBD2 (5 bases). The V gene lost 6 bases and the J gene lost 2 bases, with 15 bases spanning the gap. This CDR3 comprises 14 residues. The germline V gene encodes CDR1 DFQATT and CDR2 SNEGSKA (reference sequence). CDR3 in DNA: TGCAGTGCGAATAGCCCCGACTACACAGATACGCAGTATTTT. This gives the protein CSANSPDYTDTQYF.

The J gene is TRBJ2-3, the V gene TRBV29-1, with TRBD2 matching over 16 bases. The V gene end was trimmed by 7 bases and the J gene end by 2 bases; junction bases not matched to a gene: 3. Germline CDR1 is SQVTM and CDR2 is ANQGSEA. The CDR3 is 15 amino acids. The CDR3 sequence is CSAGLAGGPTDTQYF. The CDR3 region has the DNA TGCAGCGCGGGACTAGCGGGAGGGCCCACAGATACGCAGTATTTT.

V is TRBV21-1 and J is TRBJ2-1. TRBV21-1 is a pseudogene segment. The CDR3 covers 17 residues. The CDR3 coding sequence is TGTGCCAGCAGCAAAGGGCCCTATAGGAGCTCCTACAATGAGCAGTTCTTC. Amino acid sequence: CASSKGPYRSSYNEQFF.

The chain has TRBV5-1 and TRBJ2-3, with 8 bases lining up with TRBD2. After removal of 4 bases from V and 3 bases from J, the junction contained 10 bases not matched to a gene. This CDR3 contains 16 residues. CDR1 and CDR2 from the germline V gene are SGHRS and YFSETQ. The CDR3 DNA follows: TGCGCCAGCAGCCACAGCGGGAGCTCCTTAACAGATACGCAGTATTTT. Translating gives CASSHSGSSLTDTQYF.

This clonotype turned up a few times. The chain couples TRBV10-3 to TRBJ1-2, with D possibly being TRBD1 (6 bases). The CDR3 consists of 18 residues. In germline, CDR1 is ENHRY, CDR2 SYGVKD. The CDR3 loop reads CAAQGGLGDWTDTYGYTF. CDR3 nucleotides: TGTGCGGCCCAAGGCGGCCTGGGTGATTGGACAGATACCTATGGCTACACCTTC.

This clonotype appeared a few times. J is TRBJ2-5 and V is TRBV12-3 or TRBV12-4; TRBD2 matches at 13 bases. V was pared by 6 bases and J by 7 bases, with 11 bases of the junction left unmatched. CDR3 length: 16 amino acids. As DNA, the CDR3 is TGTGCCAGCAGCCTTGGGACTAGCGGGGCCCTAGGGACCCAGTACTTC. This encodes CASSLGTSGALGTQYF.

In this sample, this clonotype turned up many times. The rearrangement links TRBV6-2 or TRBV6-3 to TRBJ2-7, with D possibly being TRBD1 or TRBD2 (5 bases each). CDR3 length: 12 amino acids. Trimming removed 3 bases from V and 4 bases from J, with 7 bases in between. Per germline, CDR1 MNHEY and CDR2 SVGEGT. The CDR3: CASSYEGYEQYF. The DNA for the CDR3 is TGTGCCAGCAGTTATGAGGGGTACGAGCAGTACTTC.

The chain uses TRBV7-9 and TRBJ2-3; D is unresolved. The V gene lost 0 bases and the J gene lost 8 bases, with 6 bases spanning the gap. The CDR3 loop spans 12 amino acids. CDR1 is SEHNR, CDR2 FQNEAQ, per germline (reference sequence). DNA of the CDR3: TGTGCCAGCAGCTTAGCAGTGGCTACGCAGTATTTT. Protein sequence: CASSLAVATQYF.

The sample holds a few counts of this clonotype. The CDR3 coding sequence is TGCAGTGCCCAGGAGGGGGTAAACACTGAAGCTTTCTTT. It yields the protein CSAQEGVNTEAFF. The chain links TRBV20-1 to TRBJ1-1; perhaps TRBD1 as D (6 bases). There are 13 residues in the CDR3. Trimming cost V 6 bases and J 2 bases, with 13 bases left between them. Per the germline V gene, CDR1 is DFQATT and CDR2 is SNEGSKA (reference sequence).

The J gene is TRBJ2-5, the V gene TRBV20-1, with TRBD1 matching 7 bases. This CDR3 has 12 residues. Germline V gives CDR1 DFQATT, CDR2 SNEGSKA (reference sequence). V dropped 4 bases and J dropped 4; count of bases not matched to a gene: 3. Written as DNA, the CDR3 is TGCAGTGCTACCAGACAGGGAGAGACCCAGTACTTC. Its protein is CSATRQGETQYF.

This clonotype was seen many times. The rearrangement uses TRBV28 and TRBJ1-1; 8 nucleotides agree with TRBD1. Germline-derived CDR1 and CDR2 are MDHEN and SYDVKM. The V gene end was trimmed by 6 bases and the J gene end by 1 base; junction bases not matched to a gene: 4. CDR3 size: 14 residues. The CDR3 coding sequence is TGTGCCAGCAGGCCCGGGACAGGGAACACTGAAGCTTTCTTT. Encoded protein: CASRPGTGNTEAFF.

This clonotype has only a few counts. The CDR3 sequence is CASSLARWTSGTYLDEQFF. For the CDR3, the DNA is TGCGCCAGCAGCTTGGCCCGCTGGACTAGCGGGACGTACTTGGATGAGCAGTTCTTC. This rearrangement joins TRBV5-1 to TRBJ2-1; TRBD2 agrees at 12 bases. Trimming at V came to 0 bases and at J to 8 bases, leaving 15 bases not matched to a gene. This CDR3 comprises 19 residues. Germline values: CDR1 SGHRS, CDR2 YFSETQ.

Regarding this clonotype: The junction and the germline gene differ at one end; a read error may be behind it. The chain links TRBV4-3 to TRBJ2-6; the D call may be TRBD1 or TRBD2 (5 bases each). The CDR3 spans 15 residues. The germline V gene has CDR1 LGHNA and CDR2 YSLEER. CDR3 in amino acids: CASSQDPTGANVLTF. In DNA, the CDR3 is TGCGCCAGCAGCCAAGATCCTACCGGGGCCAACGTCCTGACTTTT.

The chain is built from TRBV7-2 and TRBJ2-1; 8 bases match TRBD1. Per the germline V gene, CDR1 is SGHTA and CDR2 is FQGNSA. Trimming cost V 3 bases and J 4 bases; bases outside gene matches: 8. The CDR3 contains 16 residues. For the CDR3, the DNA is TGTGCCAGCAGCTTTATCGGACAGGGCCCTTACAATGAGCAGTTCTTC. It is translated as CASSFIGQGPYNEQFF.

This clonotype was counted between two and nine times. This chain uses TRBV5-1 with TRBJ2-7; D gene uncertain. Germline values: CDR1 SGHRS, CDR2 YFSETQ. This CDR3 region has 15 residues. Trimming stripped 4 bases from V and 0 bases from J, with 14 bases between. CDR3 region: CASSPTRSTSYEQYF. DNA for the CDR3: TGCGCCAGCAGCCCGACGCGGTCTACCTCCTACGAGCAGTACTTC.

J is TRBJ2-7 and V is TRBV27; TRBD1 aligns across 7 bases. The CDR3 length is 13 residues. The germline gives CDR1 MNHEY, CDR2 SMNVEV (reference sequence). With V trimmed by 5 bases and J by 6 bases, 7 bases remained unmatched. The CDR3 loop reads CASSVVQGTEQYF. The CDR3 DNA follows: TGTGCCAGCAGTGTCGTACAGGGGACCGAGCAGTACTTC.

The CDR3 here is CASSATGLNTYEQYF. As DNA, the CDR3 is TGTGCCAGCAGCGCCACGGGACTCAACACCTACGAGCAGTACTTC. The chain carries TRBV5-6 and TRBJ2-7; perhaps TRBD2 as D (6 bases). The V end lost 4 bases, the J end lost 2 bases, and 16 bases lay between the germline ends. Germline V gene data show CDR1 as SGHDT and CDR2 as YYEEEE. The CDR3 consists of 15 residues. The variable domain in full, completed from reference TRBV5-6 and TRBJ2-7, reads DAGVTQSPTHLIKTRGQQVTLRCSPKSGHDTVSWYQQALGQGPQFIFQYYEEEERQRGNFPDRFSGHQFPNYSSELNVNALLLGDSALYLCASSATGLNTYEQYFGPGTRLTVT.

The chain joins TRBV7-2 to TRBJ2-7, with TRBD2 matching over 10 bases. This CDR3 is built from 17 residues. The germline V gene has CDR1 SGHTA and CDR2 FQGNSA. The V and J ends lost 1 base and 2 bases, in that order; junction bases with no gene match: 8. The CDR3 protein is CASSLVSSGRDTYEQYF. The CDR3 DNA follows: TGTGCCAGCAGCTTAGTTTCGAGCGGGAGGGATACCTACGAGCAGTACTTC.

The V gene is TRBV5-1, the J gene TRBJ1-1; TRBD1 is a possible D gene (6 bases). Trimming shortened V by 6 bases and J by 0 bases, and 21 bases separated the two germline ends. Germline V gives CDR1 SGHRS, CDR2 YFSETQ. The CDR3 is 17 amino acids. The CDR3 reads CASTHEKPGQVNTEAFF. CDR3 nucleotides: TGCGCCAGCACCCACGAAAAACCGGGACAAGTGAACACTGAAGCTTTCTTT. Combining the CDR3 with reference TRBV5-1 and TRBJ1-1 gives the whole variable domain KAGVTQTPRYLIKTRGQQVTLSCSPISGHRSVSWYQQTPGQGLQFLFEYFSETQRNKGNFPGRFSGRQFSNSRSEMNVSTLELGDSALYLCASTHEKPGQVNTEAFFGQGTRLTVV.

The chain recombines TRBV5-1 with TRBJ1-1, with 7 bases aligning to TRBD1. The V gene end was trimmed by 2 bases and the J gene end by 5 bases; junction bases not matched to a gene: 15. Germline V CDR1 and CDR2: SGHRS, YFSETQ. This CDR3 contains 17 residues. This chain's CDR3 is CASSFLQISTGTTEAFF. As DNA, the CDR3 is TGCGCCAGCAGCTTCCTCCAGATATCGACAGGGACAACTGAAGCTTTCTTT.

The J gene is TRBJ2-1, the V gene TRBV20-1; D unresolved. The V gene lost 4 bases and the J gene lost 6 bases, with 10 bases spanning the gap. CDR3 length equals 12 residues. Looked up from germline, CDR1 is DFQATT and CDR2 is SNEGSKA (reference sequence). The DNA for the CDR3 is TGCAGTGCTAACCCTCTGGGCAATGAGCAGTTCTTC. Encoded protein: CSANPLGNEQFF.

This sequence joins TRBV18 and TRBJ2-3; D gene uncertain. The CDR3 has 14 residues. Between the trimmed V and J ends, which lost 0 bases and 1 base, there was a span of 5 bases. In germline, CDR1 is KGHSH, CDR2 LQKENI. This CDR3 reads CASSPPVRTDTQYF. In DNA form, the CDR3 reads TGTGCCAGCTCACCACCGGTACGCACAGATACGCAGTATTTT. Using reference TRBV18 and TRBJ2-3 for the parts outside the CDR3, the full variable domain is NAGVMQNPRHLVRRRGQEARLRCSPMKGHSHVYWYRQLPEEGLKFMVYLQKENIIDESGMPKERFSAEFPKEGPSILRIQQVVRGDSAAYFCASSPPVRTDTQYFGPGTRLTVL.

The chain is built from TRBV5-5 and TRBJ2-6; D not resolved. Trimming left V 5 bases short and J 0 bases short, with 6 bases between. CDR1 and CDR2 from the germline V gene are SGHKS and YYEKEE (reference sequence). CDR3 size: 14 residues. CDR3 residues: CASRFNSGANVLTF. CDR3 bases: TGTGCCAGCAGATTTAACTCTGGGGCCAACGTCCTGACTTTC.

This clonotype has more than one count but fewer than ten. The chain employs TRBV6-5 and TRBJ2-1, with a tentative D call TRBD1 (6 bases). The CDR3 extends over 15 amino acids. Germline CDR1 is MNHEY and CDR2 is SVGAGI. V was cut by 2 bases and J by 2 bases, with 10 bases left in between. CDR3 residues: CASSYPGQAYNEQFF. The CDR3 DNA reads as TGTGCCAGCAGTTACCCGGGACAAGCCTACAATGAGCAGTTCTTC.

This clonotype was seen only a few times. The chain employs TRBV5-1 and TRBJ2-7, with D possibly TRBD2 on 6 matching bases. V lost 7 bases and J lost 1, with 12 bases in between. This CDR3 comprises 13 residues. Germline V gene lookup returns CDR1 SGHRS and CDR2 YFSETQ. CDR3 loop: CASASGESYEQYF. The CDR3 DNA follows: TGCGCCAGCGCGTCGGGGGAGTCCTACGAGCAGTACTTC.

The chain has TRBV7-8 and TRBJ2-5, with TRBD2 as a possible D gene (5 bases). Germline V gene sequence: CDR1 SGHVS, CDR2 FQNEAQ. V lost 5 bases and J 5 bases, leaving 9 bases between the germline ends. CDR3 length: 12 residues. The CDR3, as DNA: TGTGCCAGCAGCGGGAGAGTTGAGACCCAGTACTTC. Its translation is CASSGRVETQYF.

This clonotype was seen a handful of times. The rearrangement uses TRBV27 and TRBJ2-7; D may match TRBD1 or TRBD2 (5 bases each). The germline gives CDR1 MNHEY, CDR2 SMNVEV (reference sequence). Trimming took off 6 bases at V and 1 base at J, with 16 bases between the two ends. There are 15 residues in the CDR3. The CDR3 here is CASSPRGVGSYEQYF. In DNA form, the CDR3 reads TGTGCCAGCAGCCCCCGGGGCGTCGGGTCCTACGAGCAGTACTTC.

This clonotype has just a few counts. This sequence joins TRBV20-1 and TRBJ2-1; 9 bases map to TRBD1. Germline trimming cut 5 bases from V and 8 bases from J; bases unmatched to any gene: 7. Germline CDR1 is DFQATT and CDR2 is SNEGSKA (reference sequence). The CDR3 extends over 13 amino acids. For the CDR3, the DNA is TGCAGTGCTTGGGACAGGGCTTGGGATGAGCAGTTCTTC. This codes for CSAWDRAWDEQFF.